This record covers a single T cell receptor beta chain. This specimen belongs to a study of blood T cells in healthy people across ages. A second roughly 7 to 12 cycle PCR used barcoded and J-beta primers. Using its own MiXCR run on the 5' RACE reads, TCRdb lists one record per CDR3 protein. The sample includes over a million distinct CDR3 sequences, under 30% seen only once; the top ten take around 0.75%. This same sample was also taken into another study, of T cells of mothers and their children.

The receptor was derived from a girl aged 2-10 years in good health. What was sequenced was blood.

The CDR3 reads CASSPKWDRRMYGYTF. CDR3 sequence (DNA): TGTGCCAGCAGCCCAAAGTGGGACAGAAGGATGTATGGCTACACCTTC. The chain has TRBV7-2 and TRBJ1-2; 7 positions agree with TRBD1. The CDR3 is made up of 16 amino acids. Germline V gene sequence: CDR1 SGHTA, CDR2 FQGNSA. The V and J ends lost 5 bases and 5 bases, in that order; junction bases with no gene match: 14.